The next 29 T cell receptor beta chains were all read from a single sample in a study of blood T cell repertoires in COVID-19. Assay: immunoSEQ multiplex PCR; the TCRdb copy retains only in-frame clones and omits some. The sample carries about 98,000 clones, around 81% recorded once. Specimen: peripheral blood. The receptors originated from a man aged 55-75 years with acute or convalescent COVID-19.

V usage is TRBV15 and J usage is TRBJ2-1; D uncertain. The CDR3 spans 12 residues. Trimming left V 0 bases short and J 10 bases short, with 7 bases between. Germline CDR1 and CDR2: LNHNV and YYDKDF (reference sequence). The CDR3 loop reads CATSRDLLEQFF. CDR3 bases: TGTGCCACCAGCAGAGATCTCTTGGAGCAGTTCTTC.

The CDR3 DNA follows: TGTGCCAGCAGCCAAGGGGTAGCGTGGACCGGGGAGCTGTTTTTT. Encoded protein: CASSQGVAWTGELFF. V usage is TRBV4-2 and J usage is TRBJ2-2, with a possible D match to TRBD2 (5 bases). The V gene lost 1 base and the J gene lost 5 bases, with 11 bases spanning the gap. Germline CDR1 reads LGHNA; CDR2 reads YNFKEQ. The CDR3 is made up of 15 amino acids.

V gene TRBV24-1 combines with J gene TRBJ2-6, with 8 bases that match TRBD1. The germline gives CDR1 KGHDR, CDR2 SFDVKD. This CDR3 is built from 16 residues. With V trimmed by 4 bases and J by 2 bases, 3 bases remained unmatched. The CDR3 reads CATSDPGGAGANVLTF. For the CDR3, the DNA is TGTGCCACCAGTGACCCAGGGGGCGCTGGGGCCAACGTCCTGACTTTC.

In this sample, this clone turned up once. The chain combines TRBV3-1 (or the pseudogene TRBV3-2) with TRBJ1-2; weak D call: TRBD1 (5 bases). CDR3 length equals 14 residues. Trimming removed 2 bases at V and 12 bases at J, with 19 bases between. Germline CDR1 and CDR2: LGHDT and YNNKEL (reference sequence). The CDR3 region is CASSQWWMAGSDTF. The CDR3 nucleotides read TGTGCCAGCAGCCAATGGTGGATGGCAGGGTCGGACACCTTC.

The DNA for the CDR3 is TGTGCCACCAGCAGAGATGCCGGGGGGGCTAGCACAGATACGCAGTATTTT. It yields the protein CATSRDAGGASTDTQYF. The chain recombines TRBV15 with TRBJ2-3; 8 bases match TRBD2. The germline gives CDR1 LNHNV, CDR2 YYDKDF (reference sequence). The CDR3 spans 17 residues. Germline trimming cut 0 bases from V and 0 bases from J; bases unmatched to any gene: 5.

V gene TRBV7-8 combines with J gene TRBJ1-2; D gene uncertain. Germline V lookup: CDR1 SGHVS, CDR2 FQNEAQ. The CDR3 has 13 residues. Trimming took 2 bases from V and 4 from J, leaving 8 bases between them. CDR3 amino acids: CASSLLTFYGYTF. The DNA of the CDR3 is TGTGCCAGCAGCTTATTGACATTCTATGGCTACACCTTC.

The chain uses TRBV24-1 and TRBJ2-5; D call uncertain. The V end lost 4 bases, the J end lost 3 bases, and 14 bases lay between the germline ends. Germline CDR1 reads KGHDR; CDR2 reads SFDVKD. The CDR3 loop spans 15 amino acids. CDR3 nucleotide sequence: TGTGCCACCAGTGAAAACCAAGCCTCTAAAGAGACCCAGTACTTC. It encodes CATSENQASKETQYF.

The rearrangement joins TRBV7-9 to TRBJ1-4; tentatively, D is TRBD1 (6 bases). This CDR3 region has 13 residues. Germline V gene data show CDR1 as SEHNR and CDR2 as FQNEAQ (reference sequence). V was clipped by 5 bases and J by 8 bases, with 12 bases between them. The CDR3 nucleotides are TGTGCCAGCAGCCCGGACAGAAGAGAAAAACTGTTTTTT. Translation gives CASSPDRREKLFF.

This chain connects TRBV9 to TRBJ2-3; 12 nucleotides align to TRBD2. CDR3 length equals 16 residues. J gave up 0 bases and V 3 bases, and 2 bases lay outside the gene matches. In germline, CDR1 is SGDLS, CDR2 YYNGEE. The CDR3 sequence is CASSEGTSGSTDTQYF. For the CDR3, the DNA is TGTGCCAGCAGCGAGGGGACTAGCGGGAGCACAGATACGCAGTATTTT.

The chain employs TRBV5-6 and TRBJ1-6, with 10 bases matching TRBD1. The V and J ends lost 4 bases and 8 bases, in that order; junction bases with no gene match: 3. CDR3 size: 14 residues. Germline-derived CDR1 and CDR2 are SGHDT and YYEEEE. The CDR3 protein is CASSRGTGDSPLHF. CDR3 nucleotide sequence: TGTGCCAGCAGCCGAGGGACAGGGGATTCACCCCTCCACTTT.

V gene TRBV3-1 (or the pseudogene TRBV3-2) combines with J gene TRBJ2-1; D is ambiguous. Trimming pared 0 bases from V and 8 bases from J, leaving 11 bases between. Per the germline V gene, CDR1 is LGHDT and CDR2 is YNNKEL (reference sequence). This CDR3 spans 14 amino acids. The CDR3 region is CASSQERLIDEQFF. Here the CDR3 DNA reads TGTGCCAGCAGCCAAGAGAGGCTAATTGATGAGCAGTTCTTC.

V gene TRBV6-4 combines with J gene TRBJ2-1; no clear D. The CDR3 length is 13 residues. Germline lookup yields CDR1 MRHNA and CDR2 SNTAGT. V was shortened by 4 bases and J by 14 bases, with 18 bases between the two germline ends. This chain's CDR3 is CASSVLSGEVKFF. The CDR3 DNA reads TGTGCCAGCAGTGTCCTGTCAGGTGAAGTTAAGTTCTTC.

The chain employs TRBV4-3 and TRBJ2-1; TRBD2 matches 10 bases. Looked up from germline, CDR1 is LGHNA and CDR2 is YSLEER. The ends lost 11 bases at V and 7 bases at J; junction bases unmatched: 11. The CDR3 consists of 14 residues. The chain's CDR3 is CAAGESGRENEQFF. CDR3 nucleotide sequence: TGCGCCGCTGGGGAGAGCGGGAGGGAAAATGAGCAGTTCTTC.

This clone was seen a handful of times. This chain connects TRBV19 to TRBJ1-2; tentative D call: TRBD1 (6 bases). V was shortened by 4 bases and J by 3 bases, with 9 bases between the two germline ends. The CDR3 has 13 amino acids. Germline CDR1 and CDR2: LNHDA and SQIVND (reference sequence). CDR3 residues: CASSRDRYYGYTF. CDR3 DNA sequence: TGTGCCAGTAGTAGAGACAGGTACTATGGCTACACCTTC.

The chain combines TRBV10-1 with TRBJ2-7; D is unclear. The germline gives CDR1 WNHNN, CDR2 SYGVQD (reference sequence). This CDR3 spans 13 amino acids. V was pared by 3 bases and J by 5 bases, with 11 bases between. CDR3 sequence reads: CASSENLRNEQYF. The CDR3 coding sequence is TGCGCCAGCAGTGAAAATCTACGCAACGAGCAGTACTTC.

The chain employs TRBV19 and TRBJ1-4, with D tentatively TRBD1 (5 bases). This CDR3 is built from 12 residues. The V and J ends lost 7 bases and 13 bases respectively, with 16 bases between them. Per germline, CDR1 LNHDA and CDR2 SQIVND (reference sequence). The CDR3 here is CASKGMGPGLFF. The CDR3 region has the DNA TGTGCCAGTAAGGGGATGGGGCCAGGACTGTTTTTT.

A word on this clone: This specimen includes other DNA sequences encoding the same CDR3. The genes are TRBV2 and TRBJ1-1; TRBD1 is a possible D gene (5 bases). This CDR3 is built from 13 residues. Germline V gives CDR1 SNHLY, CDR2 FYNNEI. The V and J ends lost 6 bases and 1 base respectively, with 9 bases between them. CDR3 nucleotide sequence: TGTGCCAGCAGCCAGGGTGAGAACACTGAAGCTTTCTTT. This gives the protein CASSQGENTEAFF. Variable domain in full (rest from reference TRBV2 and TRBJ1-1): EPEVTQTPSHQVTQMGQEVILRCVPISNHLYFYWYRQILGQKVEFLVSFYNNEISEKSEIFDDQFSVERPDGSNFTLKIRSTKLEDSAMYFCASSQGENTEAFFGQGTRLTVV.

The chain couples TRBV27 to TRBJ1-3; D unclear. Germline CDR1 and CDR2: MNHEY and SMNVEV (reference sequence). V lost 3 bases and J 0 bases, leaving 6 bases between the germline ends. CDR3 size: 14 residues. In nucleotides, the CDR3 is TGTGCCAGCAGTTTGAGTAACTCTGGAAACACCATATATTTT. It is translated as CASSLSNSGNTIYF.

In DNA, the CDR3 is TGTGCCAGCAGTTTTAGACACAATCAGCCCCAGCATTTT. It specifies CASSFRHNQPQHF. V and J are TRBV6-5 and TRBJ1-5, with no clear D. Looked up from germline, CDR1 is MNHEY and CDR2 is SVGAGI. V was clipped by 4 bases and J by 3 bases, with 7 bases between them. This CDR3 has 13 residues.

V and J are TRBV21-1 and TRBJ2-7; the D call TRBD2 from the table was never checked on the DNA. TRBV21-1 is a pseudogene. This CDR3 region has 15 residues. The CDR3 sequence is CASSKYLAGTYEQYV. DNA for the CDR3: TGTGCCAGCAGCAAGTACCTAGCGGGGACCTACGAGCAGTACGTC.

This clone has only one observation. This chain connects TRBV7-9 to TRBJ2-1, with D unclear. This CDR3 is built from 13 residues. Deletions cut 2 bases from V and 2 bases from J, with 4 bases between. Per germline, CDR1 SEHNR and CDR2 FQNEAQ (reference sequence). Here the CDR3 DNA reads TGTGCCAGCAGCTTAATCGCCTACAATGAGCAGTTCTTC. Amino acids: CASSLIAYNEQFF.

This clone was seen only a few times. This chain links TRBV7-9 with TRBJ1-1; the match to TRBD1 covers 7 bases. This CDR3 has 16 residues. CDR1 and CDR2 from the germline V gene are SEHNR and FQNEAQ (reference sequence). V gave up 6 bases and J gave up 1 base; unmatched junction bases: 11. In DNA form, the CDR3 reads TGTGCCAGCAGGGCGACAGGGTACTCGGCGAACACTGAAGCTTTCTTT. This encodes CASRATGYSANTEAFF.

In this sample, this clone turned up a few times. The rearrangement joins TRBV21-1 to TRBJ1-1. TRBV21-1 is flagged as a pseudogene. The CDR3 contains 20 residues. CDR3 sequence (DNA): TGTGCCAGCAGCAAGATGGGGGGGAGGTGTGGTAGATGGTTGAACACTGAAGCTTTCTTT. Translating it yields CASSKMGGRCGRWLNTEAFF.

This clone was picked up a small number of times. The rearrangement joins TRBV11-2 to TRBJ2-2; a possible D gene is TRBD2 (5 bases). The germline gives CDR1 SGHAT, CDR2 FQNNGV. The CDR3 extends over 13 amino acids. Deletions cut 5 bases from V and 7 bases from J, with 11 bases between. This CDR3 reads CASSLKRDGELFF. CDR3 DNA: TGTGCCAGCAGCCTCAAGAGGGACGGGGAGCTGTTTTTT. Complete variable domain (other parts from reference TRBV11-2 and TRBJ2-2): EAGVAQSPRYKIIEKRQSVAFWCNPISGHATLYWYQQILGQGPKLLIQFQNNGVVDDSQLPKDRFSAERLKGVDSTLKIQPAKLEDSAVYLCASSLKRDGELFFGEGSRLTVL.

The V gene is TRBV7-2, the J gene TRBJ1-1; D gene ambiguous. The CDR3 runs 13 residues. Per germline, CDR1 SGHTA and CDR2 FQGNSA. Trimming removed 5 bases at V and 2 bases at J, with 9 bases between. The CDR3 spells CASSTQLNTEAFF. For the CDR3, the DNA is TGTGCCAGCAGCACCCAACTTAACACTGAAGCTTTCTTT.

This chain links TRBV11-3 with TRBJ1-2, with 12 bases identical to TRBD1. The CDR3 spans 14 residues. The germline gives CDR1 SGHNT, CDR2 YENEEA. V was pared by 5 bases and J by 8 bases, with 6 bases of the junction left unmatched. The CDR3 bases are TGTGCCAGCAGCAACCGGGACAGGGGGCAAGGCTACACCTTC. Protein sequence: CASSNRDRGQGYTF.

This chain joins TRBV10-3 and TRBJ2-5; 8 bases match TRBD1. V trimming: 10 bases; J trimming: 3 bases; junction bases outside the gene matches: 4. Germline-derived CDR1 and CDR2 are ENHRY and SYGVKD. The CDR3 contains 12 residues. The CDR3 here is CATAQGEETQYF. The CDR3 DNA follows: TGTGCCACAGCACAGGGGGAAGAGACCCAGTACTTC.

This clone was seen only once. The chain employs TRBV30 and TRBJ1-2; tentatively, D is TRBD1 (5 bases). The CDR3 sequence is 10 residues long. V was cut by 5 bases and J by 8 bases, with 9 bases left in between. The germline V gene encodes CDR1 GTSNPN and CDR2 SVGIG (reference sequence). For the CDR3, the DNA is TGTGCCTGGGGTTGGGGCGGCTACACCTTC. It is translated as CAWGWGGYTF.

The rearrangement links TRBV5-6 to TRBJ2-5; 10 positions agree with TRBD1. Germline CDR1 is SGHDT and CDR2 is YYEEEE. Trimming cost V 3 bases and J 7 bases; bases outside gene matches: 9. CDR3 length equals 15 residues. The CDR3 DNA is TGTGCCAGCAGCTCGGACTGGGACAGGGGTAGGACCCAGTACTTC. Protein sequence: CASSSDWDRGRTQYF.